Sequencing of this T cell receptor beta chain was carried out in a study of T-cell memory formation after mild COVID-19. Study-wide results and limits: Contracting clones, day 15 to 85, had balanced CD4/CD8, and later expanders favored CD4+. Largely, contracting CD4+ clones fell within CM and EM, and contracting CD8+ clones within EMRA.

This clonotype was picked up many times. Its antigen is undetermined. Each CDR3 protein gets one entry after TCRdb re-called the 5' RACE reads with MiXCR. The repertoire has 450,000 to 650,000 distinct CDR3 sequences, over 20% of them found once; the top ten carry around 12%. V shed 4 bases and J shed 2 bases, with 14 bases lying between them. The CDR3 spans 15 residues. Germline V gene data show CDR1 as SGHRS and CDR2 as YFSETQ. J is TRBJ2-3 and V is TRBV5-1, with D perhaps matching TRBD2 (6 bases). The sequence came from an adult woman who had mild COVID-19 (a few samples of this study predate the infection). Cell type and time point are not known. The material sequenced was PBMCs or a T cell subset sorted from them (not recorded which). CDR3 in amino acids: CASSPRDFNTDTQYF. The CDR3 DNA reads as TGCGCCAGCAGCCCCCGGGACTTCAACACAGATACGCAGTATTTT. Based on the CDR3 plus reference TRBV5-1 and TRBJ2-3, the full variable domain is KAGVTQTPRYLIKTRGQQVTLSCSPISGHRSVSWYQQTPGQGLQFLFEYFSETQRNKGNFPGRFSGRQFSNSRSEMNVSTLELGDSALYLCASSPRDFNTDTQYFGPGTRLTVL.